Listed below are T cell receptor beta chains from one sample, sequenced in a study of kidney transplant recipient with SARS-CoV-2 infection. MiXCR was run by TCRdb on the reads, yielding one entry per CDR3 protein. This sample has fewer than 250,000 distinct CDR3 sequences, with roughly 26% found just once. Specimen: a blood sample, collected at baseline and on day 111 from a kidney transplant recipient. The source is a male patient aged 30 to 39 who had COVID-19 and was a kidney transplant recipient. Some T cells could come from the graft donor. Both conserved end residues are part of each CDR3. The D gene is left open where the match is weak. Size is stated for part of the rows, as once, few or many counts, or as a class when the clone is expanded.

TRBV3-1	TRBJ2-2	many	NA	TGTGCCAGCAGCAGCAATGATCCCATTTCAGGCTTGACCGGGGAGCTGTTTTTT	CASSSNDPISGLTGELFF
TRBV20-1	TRBJ1-5	many	NA	TGCAGTGCTCATTCGGGACATCACAATCAGCCCCAGCATTTT	CSAHSGHHNQPQHF
TRBV11-2	TRBJ2-3	many	NA	TGTGCCAGCAGCTTAGTGGACCCAGGAGATACGCAGTATTTT	CASSLVDPGDTQYF
TRBV20-1	TRBJ1-2	NA	NA	TGCAGTGCTAGAGCAATTAGAGGGGCGAGCGGCTACACCTTC	CSARAIRGASGYTF
TRBV3-1	TRBJ2-2	many	NA	TGTGCCAGCAGCGTCGGAAATCCCATTTCAGGCTTGACCGGGGAGCTGTTTTTT	CASSVGNPISGLTGELFF
TRBV18	TRBJ2-3	many	NA	TGTGCCAGCTCCTTGGGCCAATCAGATACGCAGTATTTT	CASSLGQSDTQYF
TRBV7-3	TRBJ1-1	few	TRBD1	TGTGCCAGCAGCTTACAACCGACAGGGCCCACTGAAGCTTTCTTT	CASSLQPTGPTEAFF
TRBV6-5	TRBJ1-3	many	NA	TGTGCCAGCAGACCACTGTACTCTGGAAACACCATATATTTT	CASRPLYSGNTIYF
TRBV28	TRBJ2-1	NA	NA	TGTGCCAGCAGCTCCCGGCCTACCCACAATGAGCAGTTCTTC	CASSSRPTHNEQFF
TRBV2	TRBJ2-7	many	NA	TGTGCCAGCAGTGCGTTCGTCGAGCAGTACTTC	CASSAFVEQYF
TRBV2	TRBJ2-5	few	NA	TGTGCCTTCAGGGATACGTACCAAGAGACCCAGTACTTC	CAFRDTYQETQYF
TRBV28	TRBJ2-5	NA	TRBD1	TGTGCCAGCAGTCCCTTGGGACAGGAAGAGACCCAGTACTTC	CASSPLGQEETQYF
TRBV7-8	TRBJ1-2	many	NA	TGTGCCAGCAGCTATTTGGCGTTTACCCGAAAGACCTATGGCTACACCTTC	CASSYLAFTRKTYGYTF
TRBV7-2	TRBJ1-2	few	NA	TGTGCCAGCAGCTTCGATGGCAGAGACGGAAAGACCTATGGCTACACCTTC	CASSFDGRDGKTYGYTF
TRBV4-1	TRBJ1-4	many	NA	TGCGCCAGCAGCCAAGCCGGGACCCTAAATGAAAAACTGTTTTTT	CASSQAGTLNEKLFF
TRBV23-1	TRBJ1-2	many	NA	TGCGCCAGCAGTCTACTGGCGCTACGCAGAAAGACCTATGGCTACACCTTC	CASSLLALRRKTYGYTF
TRBV28	TRBJ2-2	many	TRBD2	TGTGCCAGCAGTCGTGGGACTAGCGGGGCCACCGGGGAGCTGTTTTTT	CASSRGTSGATGELFF
TRBV20-1	TRBJ2-2	many	NA	TGCAGTTTTCGGGGTAGCGGGAACACCGGGGAGCTGTTTTTT	CSFRGSGNTGELFF
TRBV11-2	TRBJ2-1	NA	TRBD2	TGTACCAGCAGCTTAGAGCGCGGGAGGGCCGGCAATGAGCAGTTCTTC	CTSSLERGRAGNEQFF
TRBV11-2	TRBJ1-1	many	NA	TGTGCCAGCAGCTCCCTAAGGGGGAACACTGAAGCTTTCTTT	CASSSLRGNTEAFF
TRBV7-8	TRBJ1-1	NA	NA	TGTGCCAGCAGCTTAGGTACAGGGAAGATGAACACTGGAGCTTTCTTT	CASSLGTGKMNTGAFF
TRBV4-2	TRBJ2-6	many	NA	TGTGCCAGCAGCGATAAGGGAGGGGGCGGTCTGGGGGCCAACGTCCTGACTTTC	CASSDKGGGGLGANVLTF
TRBV20-1	TRBJ2-1	NA	TRBD2	TGCAGCAGGGTCGGCGGGAGTTATTTCAATGAGCAGTTCTTC	CSRVGGSYFNEQFF